Each of the 11 T cell receptor beta chains below was sequenced from the same sample in a study of radiotherapy plus CTLA-4 blockade in lung cancer. Profiling relied on immunoSEQ multiplex PCR, and the TCRdb table lists in-frame clones only, not all of them. The sample holds approximately 49,000 clones, about 85% seen once. Material: peripheral blood, obtained from a patient treated with radiotherapy plus ipilimumab. These receptor sequences come from a human donor with non-small cell lung cancer whose response to radiotherapy plus ipilimumab could not be evaluated.

V is TRBV12-5 and J is TRBJ2-2, with D tentatively TRBD1 (6 bases). The CDR3 length is 16 residues. The V gene's germline CDR1 is LGHNT and CDR2 FRNRAP. V was shortened by 7 bases and J by 2 bases, with 17 bases between the two germline ends. The DNA for the CDR3 is TGTGCTAGTGCCCTTTGGGGGCTCCCAAACACCGGGGAGCTGTTTTTT. This gives the protein CASALWGLPNTGELFF.

The sample holds a few counts of this clone. The chain recombines TRBV4-3 with TRBJ1-1; 9 bases fit TRBD1. Trimming removed 1 base from V and 8 bases from J; junction bases left unmatched: 2. The length of the CDR3 is 13 residues. CDR1 LGHNA and CDR2 YSLEER come from the germline V gene. The CDR3 protein is CASSQGTGDEAFF. The CDR3 DNA sequence: TGCGCCAGCAGCCAAGGGACAGGGGACGAAGCTTTCTTT.

This clone was observed once. The V and J genes are TRBV4-2 and TRBJ1-2; perhaps TRBD1 as D (6 bases). CDR1 and CDR2 from the germline V gene are LGHNA and YNFKEQ. The CDR3 has 17 residues. The V end lost 1 base, the J end lost 2 bases, and 17 bases lay between the germline ends. Here the CDR3 DNA reads TGTGCCAGCAGCCAAGCCACCGGGACAACAAAGAACTATGGCTACACCTTC. This translates into CASSQATGTTKNYGYTF.

The rearrangement joins TRBV28 to TRBJ2-3, with 7 bases that match TRBD2. The CDR3 runs to 18 residues. Germline trimming cut 2 bases from V and 4 bases from J; bases unmatched to any gene: 15. Germline CDR1 is MDHEN and CDR2 is SYDVKM. This CDR3 reads CASSLPKGRGVGADTQYF. The CDR3, as DNA: TGTGCCAGCAGTTTACCCAAAGGGAGGGGAGTAGGGGCAGATACGCAGTATTTT.

CDR3 protein: CATREDRDLSNQPQHF. The CDR3 DNA follows: TGTGCCACCAGAGAGGACAGGGACCTTAGCAATCAGCCCCAGCATTTT. This chain links TRBV15 with TRBJ1-5, with 8 bases aligning to TRBD1. Germline V gene sequence: CDR1 LNHNV, CDR2 YYDKDF (reference sequence). CDR3 length: 16 amino acids. The trim removed 6 bases at V and 0 bases at J, leaving 7 bases unmatched.

The V and J genes are TRBV2 and TRBJ2-5; a weak D match, TRBD2 (5 bases). This CDR3 spans 14 amino acids. Germline V gives CDR1 SNHLY, CDR2 FYNNEI. V was clipped by 0 bases and J by 5 bases, with 10 bases between them. In DNA form, the CDR3 reads TGTGCCAGCAGTGAAGCGAGGGATGGGGAGACCCAGTACTTC. It translates to CASSEARDGETQYF.

The V and J genes are TRBV14 and TRBJ1-2; 7 bases fit TRBD1. The CDR3 consists of 15 residues. Germline values: CDR1 SGHDN, CDR2 FVKESK. Trimming at V came to 4 bases and at J to 2 bases, leaving 7 bases not matched to a gene. The CDR3 loop is CASSLQTGWNYGYTF. The CDR3 region has the DNA TGTGCCAGCAGCCTTCAGACAGGGTGGAACTATGGCTACACCTTC.

The V and J genes are TRBV28 and TRBJ1-2; D ambiguous. Per the germline V gene, CDR1 is MDHEN and CDR2 is SYDVKM. There are 15 residues in the CDR3. V was shortened by 1 base and J by 5 bases, with 14 bases between the two germline ends. CDR3 bases: TGTGCCAGCAGTTTATCCCACTCGCAGGTGTATGGCTACACCTTC. Translation gives CASSLSHSQVYGYTF.

The V call is TRBV7-2, the J call TRBJ1-3; D gene unclear. The germline CDR1 and CDR2 sequences are SGHTA and FQGNSA. Trimming took 2 bases from V and 0 from J, leaving 8 bases between them. CDR3 length equals 15 residues. Here the CDR3 DNA reads TGTGCCAGCAGCTTAATAGAGCACTCTGGAAACACCATATATTTT. Translation: CASSLIEHSGNTIYF.

On this clone itself: The sample has other DNA sequences that encode this CDR3 too. The V and J genes are TRBV6-5 and TRBJ2-5; D may be TRBD2 (5 bases). V shed 2 bases and J shed 4 bases, with 5 bases lying between them. CDR1 is MNHEY, CDR2 SVGAGI, per germline. The CDR3 runs 12 residues. The CDR3 DNA reads as TGTGCCAGCAGTTACCGGGGAGAGACCCAGTACTTC. Protein: CASSYRGETQYF.

This clone has only one observation. The CDR3 protein is CASSLLDGELFF. The DNA of the CDR3 is TGCGCCAGCAGCTTATTAGACGGGGAGCTGTTTTTT. This chain joins TRBV5-1 and TRBJ2-2; no clear D gene. The germline V gene encodes CDR1 SGHRS and CDR2 YFSETQ. With 2 bases removed from V and 7 bases from J, the gap between germline ends came to 6 bases. The CDR3 runs to 12 residues.